This T cell receptor beta chain derives from a study of shared clonotypes between healthy human individuals. CD8 cells classed as naive were CD45RO-negative and positively selected for CCR7, excluding terminally differentiated effector memory CD45RA+ cells. Study-level points and caveats: It was the few donors that limited the genetic and exposure-history diversity represented.

This clone was picked up one time. The antigen is unknown. Several immunoSEQ plates held equal portions of the genomic DNA taken from each subset. Produced via immunoSEQ multiplex PCR; TCRdb's table is partial and in-frame only. The sample has hundreds of thousands of clones; approximately 96% are singletons. The germline V gene has CDR1 SGDLS and CDR2 YYNGEE. This CDR3 contains 13 residues. The V end was cut by 3 bases, the J end by 5 bases, with 12 bases between. The sequenced material came from naive CD8+ T cells sorted from blood. This clonotype was sampled from a woman aged 25 to 39 in good health. The genes are TRBV9 and TRBJ2-7; possibly TRBD2 for D (5 bases). CDR3 residues: CASSAGWADEQYF. Written as DNA, the CDR3 is TGTGCCAGCAGCGCGGGGTGGGCGGACGAGCAGTACTTC.